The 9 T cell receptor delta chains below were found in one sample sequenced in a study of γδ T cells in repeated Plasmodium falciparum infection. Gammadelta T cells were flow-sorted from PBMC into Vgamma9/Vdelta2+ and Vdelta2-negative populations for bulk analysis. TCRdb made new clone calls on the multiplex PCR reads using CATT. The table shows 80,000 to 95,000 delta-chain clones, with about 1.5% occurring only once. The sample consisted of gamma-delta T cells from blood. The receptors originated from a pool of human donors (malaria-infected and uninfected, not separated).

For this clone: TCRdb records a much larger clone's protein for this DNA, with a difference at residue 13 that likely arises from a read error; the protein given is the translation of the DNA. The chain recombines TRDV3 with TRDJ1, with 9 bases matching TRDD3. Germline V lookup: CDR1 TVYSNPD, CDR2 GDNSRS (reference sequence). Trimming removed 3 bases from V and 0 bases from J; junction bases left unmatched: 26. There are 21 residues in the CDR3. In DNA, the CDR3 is TGTGCCTTCCCTGATACCCTACTGGGGGACCCAAATTACTCGTACACCGATAAACTCATCTTT. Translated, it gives CAFPDTLLGDPNYSYTDKLIF.

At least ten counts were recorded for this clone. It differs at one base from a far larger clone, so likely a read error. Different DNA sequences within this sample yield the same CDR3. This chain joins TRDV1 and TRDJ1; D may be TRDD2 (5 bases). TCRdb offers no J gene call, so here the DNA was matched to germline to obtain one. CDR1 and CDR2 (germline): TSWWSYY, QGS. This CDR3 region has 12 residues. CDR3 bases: TGTGCTCTCCTCCTTCACACCGACAAACTCATCTTT. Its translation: CALLLHTDKLIF.

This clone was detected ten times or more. CDR3 loop: CALGEAFLRGPYTDKLIF. In DNA, the CDR3 is TGTGCTCTTGGGGAGGCCTTCCTACGGGGACCGTACACCGATAAACTCATCTTT. J is TRDJ1 and V is TRDV1, with 9 bases identical to TRDD2. The V segment lost 3 bases and the J segment 0 bases; nucleotides outside the gene matches: 11. The CDR3 extends over 18 amino acids. Per germline, CDR1 TSWWSYY and CDR2 QGS.

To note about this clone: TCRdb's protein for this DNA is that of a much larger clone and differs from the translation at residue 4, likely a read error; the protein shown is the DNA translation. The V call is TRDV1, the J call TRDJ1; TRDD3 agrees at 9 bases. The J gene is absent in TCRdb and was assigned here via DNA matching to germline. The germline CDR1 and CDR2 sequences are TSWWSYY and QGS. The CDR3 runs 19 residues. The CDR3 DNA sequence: TGTGCTCTTTGGGAACTAGCTCCTAACTGGGGGACGTACACCGATAAACTCATCTTT. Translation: CALWELAPNWGTYTDKLIF.

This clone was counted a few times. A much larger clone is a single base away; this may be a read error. CDR3 sequence (DNA): TGTGCTCTTGGTTCACAATCTCCGGATGGTTGTGGCACCGATAAACTCATCTTT. Its protein is CALGSQSPDGCGTDKLIF. The chain recombines TRDV1 with TRDJ1; D is uncertain. CDR1 is TSWWSYY and CDR2 is QGS in the germline V gene. The length of the CDR3 is 18 residues. Trimming removed 6 bases from V and 1 base from J, with 24 bases in between.

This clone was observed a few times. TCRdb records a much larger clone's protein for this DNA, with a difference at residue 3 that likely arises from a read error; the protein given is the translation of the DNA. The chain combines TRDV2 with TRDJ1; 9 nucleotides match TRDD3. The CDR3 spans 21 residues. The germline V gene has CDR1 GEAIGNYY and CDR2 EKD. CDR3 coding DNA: TGTGCCTATGACACCGTGCCGGTGGGGGATAAAGGGCAGGAGTACACCGATAAACTCATCTTT. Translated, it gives CAYDTVPVGDKGQEYTDKLIF.

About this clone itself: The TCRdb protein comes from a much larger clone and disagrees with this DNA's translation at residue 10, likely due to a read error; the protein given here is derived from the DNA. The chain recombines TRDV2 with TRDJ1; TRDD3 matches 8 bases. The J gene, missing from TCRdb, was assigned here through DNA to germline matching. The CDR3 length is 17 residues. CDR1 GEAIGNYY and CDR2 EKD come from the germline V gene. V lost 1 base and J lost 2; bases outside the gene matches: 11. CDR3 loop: CACDTRSTGGRTDKLIF. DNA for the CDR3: TGTGCCTGTGACACGCGAAGTACTGGGGGTCGGACCGATAAACTCATCTTT.

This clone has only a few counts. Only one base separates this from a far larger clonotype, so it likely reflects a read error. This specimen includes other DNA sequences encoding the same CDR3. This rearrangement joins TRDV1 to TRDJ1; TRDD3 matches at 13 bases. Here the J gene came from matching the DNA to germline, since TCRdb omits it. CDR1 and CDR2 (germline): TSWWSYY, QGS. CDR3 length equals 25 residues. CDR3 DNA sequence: TGTGCCCTTGGGGAACGAGGGCTCCTACGCGATACTGGGGGATACGGGCATACAAACACCGATAAACTCATCTTT. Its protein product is CALGERGLLRDTGGYGHTNTDKLIF.

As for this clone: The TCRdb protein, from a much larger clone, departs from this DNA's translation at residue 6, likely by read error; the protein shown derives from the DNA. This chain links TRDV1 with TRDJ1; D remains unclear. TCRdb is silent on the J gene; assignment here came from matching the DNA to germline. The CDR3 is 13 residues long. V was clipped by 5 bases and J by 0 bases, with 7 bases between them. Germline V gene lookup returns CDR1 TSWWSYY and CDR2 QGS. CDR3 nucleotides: TGTGCTCTTGGGACAATACACACCGATAAACTCATCTTT. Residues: CALGTIHTDKLIF.